This TCR beta chain derives from a study of blood T cell repertoires in COVID-19. Study summary: Samples came from the United States, Italy and Spain, spanning acute and convalescent COVID-19. PBMCs, B-cell-depleted T cells, or T cells provided the cDNA or gDNA that made up the material.

This CDR3 has 15 residues. CDR1 is SNHLY, CDR2 FYNNEI, per germline. The V gene lost 8 bases and the J gene lost 8 bases, with 21 bases spanning the gap. Original data processing: Using reference gene primer amplification, nucleated cell counts were estimated. Clones were sequenced by immunoSEQ multiplex PCR, and TCRdb holds only the in-frame ones, with some missing. V, J and clone size are those of that table, while D and trimming were read from the DNA. The sample has approximately 150,000 clones, around 80% seen once; the top ten hold approximately 18%. The sample consisted of peripheral blood. V gene TRBV2 combines with J gene TRBJ1-4, with D tentatively TRBD1 (6 bases). The sequence derives from an elderly woman with acute or convalescent COVID-19. This CDR3 reads CASRPDQGHREKLFF. CDR3 nucleotides: TGTGCCAGCCGCCCTGACCAGGGGCACCGGGAAAAACTGTTTTTT.